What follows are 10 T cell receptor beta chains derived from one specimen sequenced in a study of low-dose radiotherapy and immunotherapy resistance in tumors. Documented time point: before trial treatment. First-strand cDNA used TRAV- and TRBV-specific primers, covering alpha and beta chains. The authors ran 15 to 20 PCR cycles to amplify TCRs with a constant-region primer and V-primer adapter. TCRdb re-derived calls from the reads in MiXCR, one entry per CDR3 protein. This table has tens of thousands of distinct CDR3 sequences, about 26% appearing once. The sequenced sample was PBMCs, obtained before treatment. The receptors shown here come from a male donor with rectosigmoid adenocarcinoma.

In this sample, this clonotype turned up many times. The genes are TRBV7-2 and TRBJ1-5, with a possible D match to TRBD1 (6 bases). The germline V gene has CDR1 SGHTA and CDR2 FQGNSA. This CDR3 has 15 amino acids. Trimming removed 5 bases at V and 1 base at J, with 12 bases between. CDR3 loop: CASSPGGASNQPQHF. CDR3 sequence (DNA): TGTGCCAGCAGCCCCGGGGGGGCGAGCAATCAGCCCCAGCATTTT.

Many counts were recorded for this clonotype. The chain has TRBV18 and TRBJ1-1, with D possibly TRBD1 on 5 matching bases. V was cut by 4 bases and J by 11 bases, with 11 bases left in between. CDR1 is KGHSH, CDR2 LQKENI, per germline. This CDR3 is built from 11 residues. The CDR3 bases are TGTGCCAGCTCACTTACGGGGGTGGCTTTCTTT. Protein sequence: CASSLTGVAFF.

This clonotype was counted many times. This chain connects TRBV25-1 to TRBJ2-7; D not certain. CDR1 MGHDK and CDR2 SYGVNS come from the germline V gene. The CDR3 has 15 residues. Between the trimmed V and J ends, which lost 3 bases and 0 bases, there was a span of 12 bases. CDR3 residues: CASSDPGRTSYEQYF. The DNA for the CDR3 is TGTGCCAGCAGTGACCCTGGACGGACCTCCTACGAGCAGTACTTC.

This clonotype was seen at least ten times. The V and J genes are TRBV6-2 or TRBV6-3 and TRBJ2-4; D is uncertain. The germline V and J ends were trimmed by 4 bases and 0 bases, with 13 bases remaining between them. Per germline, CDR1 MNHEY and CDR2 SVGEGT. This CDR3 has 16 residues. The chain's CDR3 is CASSFRRTLAKNIQYF. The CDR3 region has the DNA TGTGCCAGCAGTTTCAGGCGGACCCTAGCCAAAAACATTCAGTACTTC.

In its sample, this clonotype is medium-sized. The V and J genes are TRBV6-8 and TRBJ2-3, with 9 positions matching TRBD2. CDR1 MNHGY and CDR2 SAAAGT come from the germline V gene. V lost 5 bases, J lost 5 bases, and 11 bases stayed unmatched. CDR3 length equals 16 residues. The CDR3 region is CASSHGRREGRDTQYF. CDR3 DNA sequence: TGTGCCAGCAGTCACGGCCGGCGGGAGGGCCGAGATACGCAGTATTTT.

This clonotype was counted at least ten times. The CDR3 DNA reads TGTGCCAGCAGCCAAGATACCCGGGGGCAAGAAAAACTGTTTTTT. It yields the protein CASSQDTRGQEKLFF. The V and J genes are TRBV4-2 and TRBJ1-4; a weak D match, TRBD1 (6 bases). V was cut by 0 bases and J by 8 bases, with 13 bases left in between. CDR3 length: 15 residues. CDR1 is LGHNA, CDR2 YNFKEQ, per germline.

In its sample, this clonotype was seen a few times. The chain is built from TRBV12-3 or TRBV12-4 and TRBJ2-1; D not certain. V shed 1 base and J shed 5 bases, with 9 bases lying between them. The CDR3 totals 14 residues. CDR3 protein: CASSLEDADNEQFF. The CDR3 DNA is TGTGCCAGCAGTTTAGAGGACGCAGACAATGAGCAGTTCTTC.

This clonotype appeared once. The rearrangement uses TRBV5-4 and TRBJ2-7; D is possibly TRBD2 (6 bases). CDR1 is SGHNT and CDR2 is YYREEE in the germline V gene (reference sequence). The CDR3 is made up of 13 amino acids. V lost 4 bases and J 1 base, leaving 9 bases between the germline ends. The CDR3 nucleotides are TGTGCCAGCAGCCAGACTAGTTCCTACGAGCAGTACTTC. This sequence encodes CASSQTSSYEQYF.

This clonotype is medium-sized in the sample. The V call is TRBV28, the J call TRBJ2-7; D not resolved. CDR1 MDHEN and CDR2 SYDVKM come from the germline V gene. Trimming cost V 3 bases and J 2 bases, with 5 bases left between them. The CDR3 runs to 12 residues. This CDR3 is CASSFFAYEQYF. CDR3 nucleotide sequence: TGTGCCAGCAGTTTTTTCGCCTACGAGCAGTACTTC.

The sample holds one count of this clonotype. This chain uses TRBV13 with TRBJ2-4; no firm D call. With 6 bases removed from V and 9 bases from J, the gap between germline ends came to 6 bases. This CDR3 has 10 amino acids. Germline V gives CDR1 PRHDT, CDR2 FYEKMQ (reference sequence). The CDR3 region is CASSESIQYF. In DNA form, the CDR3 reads TGTGCCAGCAGTGAGTCCATTCAGTACTTC.